These 8 T cell receptor beta chains came from one sample sequenced in a study of T-cell reconstitution after alpha-beta-depleted transplantation in children. Unique molecular identifiers were built into the TCRbeta library. TCRdb used MiXCR to reprocess the PCR reads, holding one entry per CDR3 protein. The table records hundreds of thousands of distinct CDR3 sequences, around 12% of them present only once. Sequenced here: PBMCs from the stem cell graft donor, sampled from the stem cell graft. These receptors came from a human donor who donated a stem cell graft to a child with combined immunodeficiency.

The table lists this clonotype with a few counts. This rearrangement joins TRBV7-2 to TRBJ2-7; D is perhaps TRBD1 (6 bases). V lost 3 bases and J lost 1, with 13 bases in between. Germline loops: CDR1 SGHTA, CDR2 FQGNSA. The CDR3 totals 15 residues. As DNA, the CDR3 is TGTGCCAGCAGCTTTTCAGGGGTCCCATCCTACGAGCAGTACTTC. As protein: CASSFSGVPSYEQYF. The full variable domain, its missing parts supplied by reference TRBV7-2 and TRBJ2-7, is GAGVSQSPSNKVTEKGKDVELRCDPISGHTALYWYRQSLGQGLEFLIYFQGNSAPDKSGLPSDRFSAERTGGSVSTLTIQRTQQEDSAVYLCASSFSGVPSYEQYFGPGTRLTVT.

This clonotype showed up many times. The chain is built from TRBV20-1 and TRBJ2-7, with D possibly matching TRBD2 (6 bases). The CDR3 length is 13 residues. Germline-derived CDR1 and CDR2 are DFQATT and SNEGSKA (reference sequence). Trimming stripped 1 base from V and 4 bases from J, with 11 bases between. CDR3: CSARGTRGYEQYF. CDR3 DNA: TGCAGTGCTAGAGGGACCCGGGGGTACGAGCAGTACTTC.

The table lists this clonotype with many counts. The chain uses TRBV29-1 and TRBJ2-3; tentatively, D is TRBD1 or TRBD2 (5 bases each). V lost 3 bases, J lost 4 bases, and 14 bases lay in between. Per the germline V gene, CDR1 is SQVTM and CDR2 is ANQGSEA. The CDR3 is 14 residues long. The CDR3 DNA reads TGCAGCGTTGACGGGGCTAGATCAGCAGATACGCAGTATTTT. It is translated as CSVDGARSADTQYF.

This clonotype was counted between two and nine times. The rearrangement joins TRBV6-1 to TRBJ2-3; D gene unclear. V was clipped by 7 bases and J by 6 bases, with 11 bases between them. CDR1 and CDR2 (germline): MNHNS, SASEGT. The CDR3 contains 12 residues. CDR3 nucleotide sequence: TGTGCCAGCAATCGAGCGAGCGATACGCAGTATTTT. Protein sequence: CASNRASDTQYF.

In DNA form, the CDR3 reads TGTGCCAGCAGCTCGGACAGCTACTACAATGAGCAGTTCTTC. Amino acid sequence: CASSSDSYYNEQFF. The rearrangement links TRBV7-2 to TRBJ2-1; the D gene is possibly TRBD1 (6 bases). V was trimmed by 4 bases and J by 3 bases, leaving 10 bases between them. Germline V gene sequence: CDR1 SGHTA, CDR2 FQGNSA. The CDR3 sequence is 14 residues long.

This clonotype occurred a few times. The chain couples TRBV12-5 to TRBJ2-7, with 9 bases lining up with TRBD1. The J segment lost 5 bases and the V segment lost 5 bases, leaving 4 bases of the junction unmatched. CDR3 length: 13 residues. Germline lookup yields CDR1 LGHNT and CDR2 FRNRAP. CDR3 in amino acids: CASGGQGRDEQYF. The CDR3 nucleotides read TGTGCTAGTGGTGGACAGGGGAGGGACGAGCAGTACTTC.

The chain has TRBV20-1 and TRBJ2-5, with TRBD2 matching 10 bases. The CDR3 runs 13 residues. V shed 5 bases, J shed 2 bases, and the junction held 2 bases outside the gene matches. CDR1 is DFQATT and CDR2 is SNEGSKA in the germline V gene (reference sequence). CDR3: CSAHSGGQETQYF. DNA for the CDR3: TGCAGTGCTCATAGCGGGGGGCAAGAGACCCAGTACTTC.

The J gene is TRBJ2-6, the V gene TRBV6-1; 9 bases align to TRBD1. With V trimmed by 4 bases and J by 2 bases, 3 bases remained unmatched. This CDR3 contains 16 residues. Germline V gene sequence: CDR1 MNHNS, CDR2 SASEGT. As DNA, the CDR3 is TGTGCCAGCAGTGTGGGACAGGGCACTGGGGCCAACGTCCTGACTTTC. It is translated as CASSVGQGTGANVLTF.